This is a list of T cell receptor beta chains from one sample in a study of blood T cell repertoires in COVID-19. Sequencing used immunoSEQ multiplex PCR; TCRdb keeps in-frame clones, though not all of them. This table has 65,000 to 90,000 clones, 83% appearing once. The sequenced sample consisted of peripheral blood. These receptors were collected from a woman of 80 years or more with acute or convalescent COVID-19. CDR3s include the opening cysteine and the closing phenylalanine or tryptophan. The D gene is left open where the match is weak. Only some rows state a clone size, as once, few, many or a class for expanded clones.

>NA|16|NA|TRBV15|TRBJ2-5
TGTGCCACCAGCAGGGACGGTGCGGAGGGTAAAGAGACCCAGTACTTC
CATSRDGAEGKETQYF
>NA|15|NA|TRBV6-6|TRBJ1-6
TGTGCCAGCAGTTTATCAGGGGCCGGTAATTCACCCCTCCACTTT
CASSLSGAGNSPLHF
>TRBD1|16|NA|TRBV4-2|TRBJ2-3
TGTGCCAGCAGCCAGTTGGGACAGGGGTTCACAGATACGCAGTATTTT
CASSQLGQGFTDTQYF
>TRBD2|16|once|TRBV7-3|TRBJ2-1
TGTGCCAGCAGCTTAAGTAGTCTAGCGGGAGTTGATGAGCAGTTCTTC
CASSLSSLAGVDEQFF
>NA|17|NA|TRBV9|TRBJ2-3
TGTGCCAGCAGCGCCACAGGGGGGGGGAGCCCGGCAGATACGCAGTATTTT
CASSATGGGSPADTQYF
>TRBD1|15|few|TRBV5-4|TRBJ2-7
TGTGCCAGCAGCAAAAAAACCGGGACAGGCCACGAGCAGTACTTC
CASSKKTGTGHEQYF
>TRBD2|14|NA|TRBV6-1|TRBJ2-5
TGTGCCAGCAGTGAAGGGGGGGGGATGGAGACCCAGTACTTC
CASSEGGGMETQYF
>TRBD2|12|NA|TRBV28|TRBJ2-7
TGTGCCAGCAGCGGGACTAGCGCAAAGGGTATCTTC
CASSGTSAKGIF
>NA|12|few|TRBV15|TRBJ1-2
TGTGCCACCAGCAGAGATCGGGATGGCTACACCTTC
CATSRDRDGYTF
>TRBD1|14|once|TRBV2|TRBJ2-5
TGTGCCAGCAGCGCCCTCCACAGGGGAGAGACCCAGTACTTC
CASSALHRGETQYF
>TRBD1|15|NA|TRBV5-1|TRBJ2-5
TGCGCCAGCAGTTCCACGACAGGGTCTTTAGAGACCCAGTACTTC
CASSSTTGSLETQYF
>NA|15|few|TRBV19|TRBJ2-7
TGTGCCAGTAGTGCAGATATCTTACGGGACACCGAGCAGTACTTC
CASSADILRDTEQYF
>NA|15|NA|TRBV7-8|TRBJ2-7
TGTGCCAGCAGCTTAGAGGTAGCGAGCTCCTACGAGCAGTACTTC
CASSLEVASSYEQYF
>NA|13|NA|TRBV27|TRBJ1-5
TGTGCCAGCAGTCTTTCAGAGGTCCTGCCCCAGCATTTT
CASSLSEVLPQHF
>TRBD1|14|NA|TRBV19|TRBJ2-7
TGTGCCAGTAGTATCTCCGGGACAGCCTACGAGCAGTACTTC
CASSISGTAYEQYF
>NA|15|NA|TRBV5-4|TRBJ2-3
TGTGCCAGCAGCTTGGGGACTTCCCGCACAGATACGCAGTATTTT
CASSLGTSRTDTQYF
>NA|14|NA|TRBV24-1|TRBJ2-5
TGTGCCACCAGTGATAGGACTACCCAAGAGACCCAGTACTTC
CATSDRTTQETQYF
>NA|11|few|TRBV6-5|TRBJ1-2
TGTGCCAGCAGTAATCTACAGGGCTACACCTTC
CASSNLQGYTF
>NA|14|NA|TRBV2|TRBJ2-3
TGTGCCCCCGCAGGAGCGGCCCAAAAAAGCGCGCAGTATTTT
CAPAGAAQKSAQYF
>TRBD2|18|NA|TRBV7-2|TRBJ2-7
TGTGCCAGCAGCCCAGATCCGGGACTAGCGGGAGCTAGGAACGAGCAGTACTTC
CASSPDPGLAGARNEQYF
>TRBD2|14|NA|TRBV28|TRBJ2-3
TGTGCCAGCATAGCGGGAGGGCCCCCAGATACGCAGTATTTT
CASIAGGPPDTQYF
>TRBD1|14|NA|TRBV12-5|TRBJ1-5
TGTGCTAGTGCTCTCGGACAGGGAGGACAGCCCCAGCATTTT
CASALGQGGQPQHF